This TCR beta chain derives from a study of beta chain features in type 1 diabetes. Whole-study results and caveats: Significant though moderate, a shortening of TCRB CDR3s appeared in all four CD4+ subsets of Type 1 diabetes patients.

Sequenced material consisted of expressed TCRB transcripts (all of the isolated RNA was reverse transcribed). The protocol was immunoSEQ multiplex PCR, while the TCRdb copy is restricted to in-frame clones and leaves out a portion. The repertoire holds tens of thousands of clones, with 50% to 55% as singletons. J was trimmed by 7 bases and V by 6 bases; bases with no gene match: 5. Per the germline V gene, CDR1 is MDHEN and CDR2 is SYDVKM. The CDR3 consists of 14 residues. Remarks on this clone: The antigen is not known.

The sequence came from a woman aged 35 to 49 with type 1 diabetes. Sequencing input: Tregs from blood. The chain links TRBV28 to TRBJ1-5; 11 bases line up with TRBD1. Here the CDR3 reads CASSGTGGRQPQHF. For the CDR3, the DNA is TGTGCCAGCAGCGGGACAGGGGGACGGCAGCCCCAGCATTTT.